This is a list of T cell receptor beta chains from one sample in a study of T-cell memory formation after mild COVID-19. One entry per CDR3 protein, called by TCRdb with MiXCR from the 5' RACE reads. The data show 430,000 or so distinct CDR3 sequences, about 23% seen once. Source material: PBMCs or a T cell subset sorted from them (not recorded which). Source of these receptors: an adult woman who had mild COVID-19 (a few samples of this study predate the infection). Cell type and time point are not known. Both conserved end residues are part of each CDR3. The D gene is left open where the match is weak. Some rows have no size entry. The others give once, few or many, or a class for an expanded clone.

d_call	v_call	j_call	clone_size	cdr3_nt	cdr3_aa
TRBD2	TRBV15	TRBJ2-1	few	TGTGCCACCAGCAGAGCCCAACTAATGTCGGGAGGGCCCCATGAGCAGTTCTTC	CATSRAQLMSGGPHEQFF
NA	TRBV3-1	TRBJ1-1	few	TGTGCCAGCAGCACACATGGCGGGGTCACTGAAGCTTTCTTT	CASSTHGGVTEAFF
TRBD2	TRBV24-1	TRBJ2-1	NA	TGTGCCACCAGTGACGGACTAGCGGGAGGGCATTACAATGAGCAGTTCTTC	CATSDGLAGGHYNEQFF
TRBD1	TRBV3-1	TRBJ1-1	few	TGTGCCAGCAGCCCGGACAGGCTCCGGAGCACTGAAGCTTTCTTT	CASSPDRLRSTEAFF
NA	TRBV7-8	TRBJ2-1	few	TGTGCCAGCAGCTTAGCGGGAACCCACAATGAGCAGTTCTTC	CASSLAGTHNEQFF
NA	TRBV20-1	TRBJ2-7	NA	TGCAGTGCTAGAGAGATTGGTCCTCGGTACGAGCAGTACTTC	CSAREIGPRYEQYF
NA	TRBV9	TRBJ2-7	few	TGTGCCAGCAGCGCGGCGACGGAGCAGTACTTC	CASSAATEQYF
NA	TRBV5-1	TRBJ2-1	few	TGCGCCAGCAGCTTGGGCTTGGCAGGGCGGGACAATGAGCAGTTCTTC	CASSLGLAGRDNEQFF
TRBD2	TRBV7-6	TRBJ2-3	NA	TGTGCCAGCAACCCCGGGGGGGGCACAGATACGCAGTATTTT	CASNPGGGTDTQYF
NA	TRBV10-3	TRBJ1-2	NA	TGTGCCTCACGATCATTGGCAGCCTCATATGGCTACACCTTC	CASRSLAASYGYTF
NA	TRBV5-1	TRBJ1-6	NA	TGCGCCAGCAGACCCACGACAGAGAGCTATAATTCACCCCTCCACTTT	CASRPTTESYNSPLHF
TRBD2	TRBV3-1	TRBJ2-1	few	TGTGCCAGCAGCCTCATGGCGGGGGTTCACCACAATGAGCAGTTCTTC	CASSLMAGVHHNEQFF
NA	TRBV25-1	TRBJ2-7	NA	TGTGCCAGCAGTCGGCCGGCAGCCAAGGACGAGCAGTACTTC	CASSRPAAKDEQYF
TRBD1	TRBV15	TRBJ2-5	NA	TGTGCCACCAGCACGGTATCGGGGACAGTCTTGAAAGAGACCCAGTACTTC	CATSTVSGTVLKETQYF
NA	TRBV21-1	TRBJ2-5	NA	TGTGCCAGCAGCCCTCAGGACGGAGACCAAGAGACCCAGTACTTC	CASSPQDGDQETQYF
NA	TRBV6-5	TRBJ2-2	few	TGTGCCAGCACAGGGTTCACCGGGGAGCTGTTTTTT	CASTGFTGELFF
NA	TRBV29-1	TRBJ2-4	few	TGCAGCGTCGGGGAAGGCGAAAACATTCAGTACTTC	CSVGEGENIQYF
TRBD2	TRBV14	TRBJ2-7	NA	TGTGCCAGCAGCCAAGATCAGCGGGAGCGCTCCTACGAGCAGTACTTC	CASSQDQRERSYEQYF
NA	TRBV7-7	TRBJ2-3	NA	TGTGCCAGCAGCCCCGAGAGTAGCACAGATACGCAGTATTTT	CASSPESSTDTQYF
TRBD1	TRBV7-9	TRBJ1-2	NA	TGTGCCAGCAGCTATGCGGACAGGTGGAACTATGGCTACACCTTC	CASSYADRWNYGYTF
NA	TRBV27	TRBJ1-2	NA	TGTGCCAGCAGTTTATCGGGGTTAGGAGGCTATGGCTACACCTTC	CASSLSGLGGYGYTF
NA	TRBV9	TRBJ1-3	few	TGTGCCAGCAGCGTAGCTTTAGGCTCTGGAAACACCATATATTTT	CASSVALGSGNTIYF
TRBD2	TRBV5-1	TRBJ2-1	few	TGCGCCAGCAGCTTGAGTAATCCTAGCGGGTTTTACAATGAGCAGTTCTTC	CASSLSNPSGFYNEQFF
NA	TRBV30	TRBJ2-3	NA	TGTGCCTGGAGTGTAGGCCGGACCACAGATACGCAGTATTTT	CAWSVGRTTDTQYF
TRBD1	TRBV7-9	TRBJ1-1	few	TGTGCCAGCAGCTTATACAGGGGGGGTCTCACTGAAGCTTTCTTT	CASSLYRGGLTEAFF
TRBD1	TRBV20-1	TRBJ2-3	NA	TGCAGTGCTAGAACAGGGGTTAGCACAGATACGCAGTATTTT	CSARTGVSTDTQYF
NA	TRBV7-8	TRBJ2-5	few	TGTGCCAGCAGCTTAAGGTTGAGCCGAGAGACCCAGTACTTC	CASSLRLSRETQYF
NA	TRBV5-6	TRBJ1-1	few	TGTGCCAGCAGCTTCTGGACAACGGTGACTGAAGCTTTCTTT	CASSFWTTVTEAFF
TRBD2	TRBV9	TRBJ2-3	NA	TGTGCCAGCAGCGTAGAAAGCGGGGCAGAGGCAGATACGCAGTATTTT	CASSVESGAEADTQYF
NA	TRBV6-6	TRBJ2-1	NA	TGTGCCAGCACCCCGGGGGCAGATTACAATGAGCAGTTCTTC	CASTPGADYNEQFF
NA	TRBV29-1	TRBJ2-5	few	TGCAGCGTTGAGGATGCTTTCCAAGAGACCCAGTACTTC	CSVEDAFQETQYF
NA	TRBV10-3	TRBJ1-1	NA	TGTGCCATCAGTGAGTCAGAGGGGTGGAACACTGAAGCTTTCTTT	CAISESEGWNTEAFF
NA	TRBV7-2	TRBJ2-5	NA	TGTGCCAGCAGCTTACCGACGGACAACCCACGGGAGACCCAGTACTTC	CASSLPTDNPRETQYF
NA	TRBV9	TRBJ1-1	many	TGTGCCAGCAGCACGGGACACTTGAACACTGAAGCTTTCTTT	CASSTGHLNTEAFF
TRBD1	TRBV6-1	TRBJ1-6	NA	TGTGCCAGCAGAACCGGGACAGCCTATAATTCACCCCTCCACTTT	CASRTGTAYNSPLHF
NA	TRBV7-8	TRBJ2-1	NA	TGTGCCAGCAGCTTTTCTCTCGGGAGCGGTGAGCAGTTCTTC	CASSFSLGSGEQFF
NA	TRBV7-9	TRBJ2-3	NA	TGTGCCAGCAGCTTTCGAGAATACACAGATACGCAGTATTTT	CASSFREYTDTQYF
NA	TRBV20-1	TRBJ2-1	NA	TGCAGTGCACCAACGTGGCTAAACAATGAGCAGTTCTTC	CSAPTWLNNEQFF
TRBD1	TRBV6-5	TRBJ2-7	NA	TGTGCCAGCAGTCAAGGGGGACAGGACCGGTCCTACGAGCAGTACTTC	CASSQGGQDRSYEQYF
NA	TRBV19	TRBJ1-2	NA	TGTGCCAGCCCTCCAACGGGGGAGGGGTTCTATGGCTACACCTTC	CASPPTGEGFYGYTF
NA	TRBV12-3/TRBV12-4	TRBJ1-1	few	TGTGCCAGCAGTTCCCTGGGCCGGGGGAACACTGAAGCTTTCTTT	CASSSLGRGNTEAFF
NA	TRBV7-6	TRBJ2-2	NA	TGTGCCAGCAGCTTAGGAGCCTGGATGGGGACCGGGGAGCTGTTTTTT	CASSLGAWMGTGELFF
NA	TRBV7-2	TRBJ2-3	NA	TGTGCCAGCAGCTCCCCCCTAAGGGTTGGTACGCAGTATTTT	CASSSPLRVGTQYF
NA	TRBV5-1	TRBJ1-2	few	TGCGCCAGCAGCTTGGGGCAGCCTGATGGCTACACCTTC	CASSLGQPDGYTF
NA	TRBV15	TRBJ2-1	NA	TGTGCCACCAGCAGAGATGATAGGGCGGGCAAAGGCAATGAGCAGTTCTTC	CATSRDDRAGKGNEQFF
NA	TRBV12-3/TRBV12-4	TRBJ1-5	few	TGTGCCAGCAGTTTGACAGTAATTTCTAGCAATCAGCCCCAGCATTTT	CASSLTVISSNQPQHF
TRBD2	TRBV18	TRBJ2-3	NA	TGTGCCAGCTCACCACCTAATCCACGACGCGGGAGTCAGGGAGATACGCAGTATTTT	CASSPPNPRRGSQGDTQYF
TRBD2	TRBV14	TRBJ2-5	NA	TGTGCCAGCAGCCGGCTAGCGGGAGCTCTGGAGACCCAGTACTTC	CASSRLAGALETQYF
NA	TRBV5-1	TRBJ2-1	NA	TGCGCCAGCAGCGGTGGGACAAGAGTTTACAATGAGCAGTTCTTC	CASSGGTRVYNEQFF
NA	TRBV5-1	TRBJ2-3	NA	TGCGCCAGCAGCTCCGCGCGCGGCCTCACAGATACGCAGTATTTT	CASSSARGLTDTQYF
TRBD1	TRBV19	TRBJ1-1	NA	TGTGCCAGTAGTATAATGGGGACAGGGAGGGGAGCTTTCTTT	CASSIMGTGRGAFF
NA	TRBV7-3	TRBJ1-2	NA	TGTGCCAGCAGCCCCGGGCCCCTGGAGGGCTACACCTTC	CASSPGPLEGYTF
NA	TRBV5-1	TRBJ2-3	NA	TGCGCCAGCAGCCCTGGGATGGTAGCGAGGTTCACAGATACGCAGTATTTT	CASSPGMVARFTDTQYF
TRBD1	TRBV12-3/TRBV12-4	TRBJ2-7	NA	TGTGCCAGCAGCCCGACAGGGGGGGGCAGGAACGAGCAGTACTTC	CASSPTGGGRNEQYF
NA	TRBV7-9	TRBJ1-6	NA	TGTGCCAGCAGCTTACGGGAGTCATCACCCCTCCACTTT	CASSLRESSPLHF
TRBD2	TRBV7-2	TRBJ2-3	few	TGTGCCAGCAGCTTAGGAGGGGGACTAGCGGGAGTGAGGCAGTATTTT	CASSLGGGLAGVRQYF
TRBD2	TRBV7-3	TRBJ2-1	NA	TGTGCCAGCAGCTTAGTAGCGGGAGTGGGTCATGAGCAGTTCTTC	CASSLVAGVGHEQFF
NA	TRBV4-1	TRBJ1-5	NA	TGCGCCAGCAGCCAAGATATTTGGCAGCCCCAGCATTTT	CASSQDIWQPQHF
NA	TRBV9	TRBJ2-1	NA	TGTGCCAGCAGCGAAGGAGAAGGGGGTAGCTCCTACAATGAGCAGTTCTTC	CASSEGEGGSSYNEQFF